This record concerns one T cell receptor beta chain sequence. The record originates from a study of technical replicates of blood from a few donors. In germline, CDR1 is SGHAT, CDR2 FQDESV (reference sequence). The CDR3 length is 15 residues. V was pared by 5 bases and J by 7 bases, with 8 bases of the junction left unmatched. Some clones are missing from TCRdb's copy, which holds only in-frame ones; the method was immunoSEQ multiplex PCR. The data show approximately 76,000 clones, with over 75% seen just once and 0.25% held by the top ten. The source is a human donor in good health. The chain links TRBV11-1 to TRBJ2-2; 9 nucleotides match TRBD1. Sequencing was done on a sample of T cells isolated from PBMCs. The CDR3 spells CASSGGTGWNGELFF. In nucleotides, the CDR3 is TGTGCCAGCAGCGGCGGGACAGGGTGGAACGGGGAGCTGTTTTTT. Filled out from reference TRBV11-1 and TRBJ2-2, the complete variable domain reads EAEVAQSPRYKITEKSQAVAFWCDPISGHATLYWYRQILGQGPELLVQFQDESVVDDSQLPKDRFSAERLKGVDSTLKIQPAELGDSAMYLCASSGGTGWNGELFFGEGSRLTVL.